Following are 25 T cell receptor beta chains from one sample sequenced in a study of blood T cells in healthy people across ages. PCR was performed a second time for roughly 6 to 12 cycles using a sample-barcoded 5' primer and a J-beta primer mix. TCRdb re-called the 5' RACE reads through MiXCR, storing one row per CDR3 protein. Of around 800,000 distinct CDR3 sequences listed, about 55% are singletons. Material for sequencing was blood. Receptors originate from a man of 80 years or more in good health.

The chain links TRBV10-3 to TRBJ2-3; D not resolved. Germline CDR1 reads ENHRY; CDR2 reads SYGVKD. This CDR3 is built from 13 residues. Trimming stripped 9 bases from V and 5 bases from J, with 15 bases between. CDR3 nucleotides: TGTGCCATGTCGGGTTCGAATTTAGATACGCAGTATTTT. It codes for CAMSGSNLDTQYF.

The count of this clonotype is one. The V gene is TRBV6-5, the J gene TRBJ2-5, with 8 bases matching TRBD1. The J call may be faulty, since TRBJ2-7 better matches the DNA end. The germline CDR1 and CDR2 sequences are MNHEY and SVGAGI. The CDR3 extends over 13 amino acids. CDR3 nucleotides: TGTGCCAGCACTGACAGGGGAGTATACGAGCAGTACTTC. This encodes CASTDRGVYEQYF.

This clonotype was seen only once. V is TRBV5-1 and J is TRBJ2-1; no reliable D call. Germline V gene lookup returns CDR1 SGHRS and CDR2 YFSETQ. The CDR3 is 17 amino acids. V lost 4 bases, J lost 1 base, and 18 bases lay in between. The CDR3 coding sequence is TGCGCCAGCAGCACGGCTCTCGTGATAGGGTCCTACAATGAGCAGTTCTTC. Encoded protein: CASSTALVIGSYNEQFF.

This chain joins TRBV5-1 and TRBJ1-3, with TRBD1 as a possible D gene (6 bases). The germline V gene encodes CDR1 SGHRS and CDR2 YFSETQ. The CDR3 is made up of 14 amino acids. Trimming stripped 1 base from V and 4 bases from J, with 9 bases between. The CDR3 loop is CASSLTGIGNTIYF. The CDR3 region has the DNA TGCGCCAGCAGCTTGACAGGGATCGGAAACACCATATATTTT.

J is TRBJ1-6 and V is TRBV20-1, with D possibly being TRBD1 (6 bases). V lost 7 bases to trimming and J lost 8 bases, with 18 bases between them. The CDR3 loop spans 14 amino acids. Germline CDR1 is DFQATT and CDR2 is SNEGSKA (reference sequence). As DNA, the CDR3 is TGCAGTGGTAGCGAACAGGGTGGGGATTCACCCCTCCACTTT. Amino acids: CSGSEQGGDSPLHF.

The chain is built from TRBV5-1 and TRBJ2-1, with 14 positions matching TRBD2. Germline V gene data show CDR1 as SGHRS and CDR2 as YFSETQ. The length of the CDR3 is 15 residues. With V trimmed by 4 bases and J by 10 bases, 7 bases remained unmatched. The CDR3 nucleotides are TGCGCCAGCAGCAAGGGGACTAGCGGGAGTTGGGAGCAGTTCTTC. This encodes CASSKGTSGSWEQFF.

The chain has TRBV20-1 and TRBJ1-6, with a tentative D call TRBD1 (5 bases). V was clipped by 3 bases and J by 0 bases, with 9 bases between them. CDR1 and CDR2 from the germline V gene are DFQATT and SNEGSKA (reference sequence). The CDR3 runs 15 residues. The CDR3 DNA reads TGCAGTGCTAGTTTTGGGGCCTCCTATAATTCACCCCTCCACTTT. It is translated as CSASFGASYNSPLHF.

The chain recombines TRBV5-4 with TRBJ2-6; possible D gene TRBD1, 7 bases. This CDR3 region has 19 residues. Trimming removed 3 bases from V and 2 bases from J, with 21 bases in between. The germline V gene encodes CDR1 SGHNT and CDR2 YYREEE (reference sequence). DNA of the CDR3: TGTGCCAGCAGCTCAATCGGGGGACAGCTAATAGCTGGGGCCAACGTCCTGACTTTC. Its protein product is CASSSIGGQLIAGANVLTF.

The chain joins TRBV4-1 to TRBJ2-3, with unresolved D. This CDR3 is built from 16 residues. Per germline, CDR1 MGHRA and CDR2 YSYEKL. Trimming took 1 base from V and 0 from J, leaving 11 bases between them. The CDR3 sequence: CASSQVNLVSTDTQYF. CDR3 in DNA: TGCGCCAGCAGCCAAGTTAATCTGGTTAGCACAGATACGCAGTATTTT.

V and J are TRBV4-1 and TRBJ2-4; tentatively, D is TRBD1 (6 bases). The J call could be wrong; TRBJ2-7 is a better fit for the DNA end. The CDR3 contains 18 residues. Germline V gene data show CDR1 as MGHRA and CDR2 as YSYEKL. CDR3 in DNA: TGCGCCAGCAGCCAAGATAGGGGGACCCACTCGGCACCCTACGAGCAGTACTTC. This codes for CASSQDRGTHSAPYEQYF.

The chain uses TRBV7-2 and TRBJ2-4; 7 bases match TRBD2. The J segment lost 6 bases and the V segment lost 1 base, leaving 6 bases of the junction unmatched. Per the germline V gene, CDR1 is SGHTA and CDR2 is FQGNSA. The CDR3 is made up of 15 amino acids. CDR3 sequence: CASSLGGLAVNIQYF. The CDR3 DNA reads TGTGCCAGCAGCTTAGGTGGCCTAGCGGTAAACATTCAGTACTTC.

The V and J genes are TRBV20-1 and TRBJ2-7; 8 bases are a match to TRBD2. This CDR3 is built from 16 residues. The trim removed 4 bases at V and 2 bases at J, leaving 13 bases unmatched. From germline, CDR1 is DFQATT and CDR2 SNEGSKA (reference sequence). The CDR3 nucleotides read TGCAGTGCTAACAATCCCCGGACTAGCAGCACCTACGAGCAGTACTTC. Translating gives CSANNPRTSSTYEQYF.

Here the CDR3 DNA reads TGTGCCAGCAGCTCCGGACTAGCGGGGCCCGTAGATACGCAGTATTTT. It is translated as CASSSGLAGPVDTQYF. The chain joins TRBV7-3 to TRBJ2-3, with 12 bases aligning to TRBD2. Germline-derived CDR1 and CDR2 are SGHTA and FQGTGA. V dropped 4 bases and J dropped 5; count of bases not matched to a gene: 7. The CDR3 contains 16 residues.

The V and J genes are TRBV29-1 and TRBJ2-7, with no clear D. This CDR3 has 12 residues. V lost 4 bases and J lost 1, with 8 bases in between. Germline V lookup: CDR1 SQVTM, CDR2 ANQGSEA. CDR3 region: CSVGKLSYEQYF. The CDR3 DNA follows: TGCAGCGTTGGGAAGCTTTCCTACGAGCAGTACTTC.

V is TRBV5-1 and J is TRBJ2-1; TRBD2 matches 11 bases. CDR1 and CDR2 (germline): SGHRS, YFSETQ. This CDR3 spans 17 amino acids. With V trimmed by 5 bases and J by 0 bases, 7 bases remained unmatched. DNA of the CDR3: TGCGCCAGCAGGGCCGGGACTAGCGGTAGCTCCTACAATGAGCAGTTCTTC. Its protein is CASRAGTSGSSYNEQFF.

The chain joins TRBV27 to TRBJ2-3; 10 bases fit TRBD2. The V segment lost 5 bases and the J segment 6 bases; nucleotides outside the gene matches: 5. CDR1 and CDR2 (germline): MNHEY, SMNVEV (reference sequence). The CDR3 extends over 14 amino acids. The CDR3 is CASSILAGRDTQYF. In DNA, the CDR3 is TGTGCCAGCAGTATACTAGCGGGACGGGATACGCAGTATTTT.

This clonotype occurred many times. The rearrangement links TRBV12-3 or TRBV12-4 to TRBJ1-5, with TRBD1 identical over 7 bases. The junction had 4 bases not matched to a gene; V was cut back by 6 bases and J by 2 bases. The CDR3 contains 14 residues. The chain's CDR3 is CASSRTGGNQPQHF. CDR3 bases: TGTGCCAGCAGCCGAACAGGGGGCAATCAGCCCCAGCATTTT.

This clonotype has a single count. The V and J genes are TRBV20-1 and TRBJ2-2; 12 bases fit TRBD1. Germline CDR1 is DFQATT and CDR2 is SNEGSKA (reference sequence). This CDR3 comprises 16 residues. Trimming at V came to 3 bases and at J to 6 bases, leaving 8 bases not matched to a gene. CDR3 sequence: CSASPLGQGAPGELFF. The CDR3 DNA is TGCAGTGCTAGCCCCTTGGGACAGGGGGCTCCCGGGGAGCTGTTTTTT.

This clonotype was recorded a few times. The chain employs TRBV27 and TRBJ2-1; 7 nucleotides agree with TRBD2. Looked up from germline, CDR1 is MNHEY and CDR2 is SMNVEV (reference sequence). Trimming took 2 bases from V and 6 from J; bases not matched to a gene: 16. The CDR3 contains 18 residues. The CDR3 nucleotides read TGTGCCAGCAGTTTAAGGGCAGAGCGGGATCTACCGGGCAATGAGCAGTTCTTC. This gives the protein CASSLRAERDLPGNEQFF.

The chain carries TRBV7-9 and TRBJ2-1; TRBD2 aligns across 8 bases. Germline V CDR1 and CDR2: SEHNR, FQNEAQ (reference sequence). Trimming took 4 bases from V and 6 from J; bases not matched to a gene: 8. The CDR3 contains 15 residues. CDR3 nucleotides: TGTGCCAGCAGCTCCCGGGAGGGTTCCCGCAATGAGCAGTTCTTC. Amino acid sequence: CASSSREGSRNEQFF.

V is TRBV27 and J is TRBJ2-7, with TRBD1 matching over 9 bases. Germline V gene lookup returns CDR1 MNHEY and CDR2 SMNVEV (reference sequence). V shed 4 bases, J shed 4 bases, and the junction held 11 bases outside the gene matches. The CDR3 consists of 16 residues. CDR3 DNA: TGTGCCAGCAGTTGTACCCCCGGGACAGGGCTTTACGAGCAGTACTTC. This gives the protein CASSCTPGTGLYEQYF.

This clonotype has a handful of counts. Mismatch with germline at one junction end may stem from a read error. The gene calls are TRBV5-1 and TRBJ2-7; D ambiguous. Germline CDR1 is SGHRS and CDR2 is YFSETQ. The CDR3 extends over 14 amino acids. CDR3 in DNA: TGTGCCAGCAGCTTAGCAGTCGGCTCCTACGAGCAGTACTTC. This sequence encodes CASSLAVGSYEQYF.

The chain combines TRBV12-3 or TRBV12-4 with TRBJ2-1; D is undetermined. The CDR3 length is 11 residues. Deletions cut 3 bases from V and 11 bases from J, with 8 bases between. The CDR3 is CASSLSPQQFF. CDR3 in DNA: TGTGCCAGCAGTTTGTCACCCCAGCAGTTCTTC.

The table lists this clonotype with a few counts. The genes are TRBV6-6 and TRBJ2-3; maybe TRBD2 (6 bases). The CDR3 is 16 residues long. Germline V gene data show CDR1 as MNHNY and CDR2 as SVGAGI (reference sequence). Trimming took 0 bases from V and 4 from J, leaving 14 bases between them. The CDR3 DNA reads as TGTGCCAGCAGTTACTCGTCCGGGAGAGCCCCAGATACGCAGTATTTT. It encodes CASSYSSGRAPDTQYF.

The rearrangement links TRBV3-1 to TRBJ2-4; TRBD2 matches 14 bases. The J call may not be correct, given that the DNA end is closer to TRBJ2-7. CDR1 is LGHDT and CDR2 is YNNKEL in the germline V gene (reference sequence). The CDR3 length is 17 residues. The CDR3 DNA reads as TGTGCCAGCAGCCAATGGGGACTAGCGGGAGACGGGTACGAGCAGTACTTC. It encodes CASSQWGLAGDGYEQYF.